Listed here are 3 T cell receptor beta chains from one sample, sequenced in a study of T-cell memory formation after mild COVID-19. TCRdb reanalysed the 5' RACE reads using MiXCR and keeps one entry per CDR3 protein. This table holds about 310,000 distinct CDR3 sequences, roughly 19% found once. Sequencing was carried out using PBMCs or a T cell subset sorted from them (not recorded which). The receptors come from a man aged 18 to 30 who had mild COVID-19 (a few samples of this study predate the infection). Cell type and time point are not known.

This clonotype was seen more than once but under ten times. The rearrangement uses TRBV27 and TRBJ2-5; D not resolved. Trimming shortened V by 0 bases and J by 5 bases, and 10 bases separated the two germline ends. The CDR3 loop spans 14 amino acids. Germline assignment: CDR1 MNHEY and CDR2 SMNVEV (reference sequence). The CDR3 spells CASSLSGAPETQYF. CDR3 nucleotides: TGTGCCAGCAGTTTATCGGGCGCACCGGAGACCCAGTACTTC.

This clonotype has only a few counts. The genes are TRBV6-5 and TRBJ2-1; 8 bases fit TRBD2. The CDR3 consists of 13 residues. The V segment lost 3 bases and the J segment 12 bases; nucleotides outside the gene matches: 7. Germline-derived CDR1 and CDR2 are MNHEY and SVGAGI. For the CDR3, the DNA is TGTGCCAGCAGTTATGCCCCGCGGGGGGCGCAGTTCTTC. It translates to CASSYAPRGAQFF.

J is TRBJ1-1 and V is TRBV18; D is unresolved. The CDR3 sequence is 13 residues long. Germline CDR1 is KGHSH and CDR2 is LQKENI. The ends were cut back, 4 bases at V and 1 base at J, with 7 bases in the middle. As DNA, the CDR3 is TGTGCCAGCTCACGGGTGGAGAACACTGAAGCTTTCTTT. Amino acids: CASSRVENTEAFF. The variable domain in full, completed from reference TRBV18 and TRBJ1-1, reads NAGVMQNPRHLVRRRGQEARLRCSPMKGHSHVYWYRQLPEEGLKFMVYLQKENIIDESGMPKERFSAEFPKEGPSILRIQQVVRGDSAAYFCASSRVENTEAFFGQGTRLTVV.